The TCR beta chain described here comes from a study of T cell responses to AZD1222 COVID-19 vaccine (dated by TCRdb to the early 2020s). For the study in its entirety: TCR sequencing was performed for 233 trial participants, of whom some 200 were given two doses of AZD1222 and around 25 were given two doses of MenACWY control vaccine. Enrollment into the trials was organized by age into subgroups of 18-55, 56-69 and 70-plus years, and those subgroups contained approximately 160, 26 and 62 TCR-sequenced participants, respectively.

The CDR3 regions of human TCRbeta chains were analyzed by immunosequencing. The published analysis was carried out like this. Repertoire TCRs were checked for matches against a reference library of SARS-CoV-2-specific TCRs that had been generated using the MIRA antigen-specificity platform. Breadth was defined as the fraction of unique TCRs that were SARS-CoV-2-associated, and depth was defined as the fraction of total T cells that were SARS-CoV-2-associated. Using the MIRA data, each spike-specific TCR was mapped to the spike region that the TCR reacts to and placed in a CD4 or CD8 class. Log10-transformed breadth and depth values were compared by one-way ANOVA with Sidak's multiple comparisons tests. TCRdb mirrors the immuneACCESS table, restricted to in-frame sequences. Some clones are absent from its copies; in checked studies, under half trace to an unresolved V gene, and the reason for the others is unknown. V, J and clone size were drawn from that table, and D and trimming were deduced from the DNA. In all, the sample holds 100,000 to 150,000 clones, and about 92% of those were seen once. Roughly 4.4% of the sample belongs to the ten largest clones.

To note about this clone: Its antigen remains undetermined. No base-level quality is on record; no much larger clone is a single base apart.

Interpreted using the paper, the time point label stands for: baseline before first vaccination. Read against the paper, the sample's treatment or condition label means: meningococcal conjugate vaccine given as trial control. The vaccinee samples were drawn from two UK trials, COV001 and COV002, one of which was a single-blind randomized controlled phase 2/3 trial testing AZD1222 (ChAdOx1 nCoV-19) in healthy adults. For TCRbeta chain sequencing, PBMC samples were collected from trial participants at day 0 and at day 28 after the second dose. The paper's findings and limits, for the study overall: After two AZD1222 doses, both the breadth and the depth of spike-specific TCRs were significantly higher than at day 0 and than in MenACWY recipients. Nearly half of unique spike-specific TCRs reportedly recognized epitopes outside regions mutated in the B.1.351 and B.1.1.7 variants. Participants were mostly white British, with more females than males. The authors suggested clonal diversity may have been underestimated. Because no samples from the day 14 peak response were available, repertoires could be characterized only after the peak T cell response. Conclusions about previously exposed vaccinees are limited because only six or seven AZD1222 recipients were SARS-CoV-2 seropositive at baseline. The whole spike protein was spanned by vaccine-associated CD4 TCRs, and dominant responses were seen in regions 160-218 and 743-854. In the small 56-69-year group, the increase in depth fell short of significance, most likely because of low power.

Cut back by 6 bases and 0 bases, the V and J ends lie 17 bases apart. The CDR3 spans 17 residues, from the cysteine through the phenylalanine. CDR3 DNA only is kept here, 51 bases in frame from base 1. CDR1 and CDR2 are read off the germline V gene as MDHEN and SYDVKM. The V gene is TRBV28 and the J gene is TRBJ2-2, with the D gene not clear enough to name. The sequences come from peripheral blood, collected on day 0 of MenACWY control vaccination. The TCR comes from an adult in good health. The nucleotide sequence reads as follows: TGTGCCAGCAGCCCCTTCGAGTCGGGTTCGAACACCGGGGAGCTGTTTTTT. This translates into CASSPFESGSNTGELFF.